Shown below are 18 T cell receptor beta chains from a single sample sequenced in a study of T-cell reconstitution after alpha-beta-depleted transplantation in children. The library targeted TCRbeta and was prepared with unique molecular identifiers. From the PCR reads, TCRdb called clonotypes with MiXCR, one entry per CDR3 protein. Counted here are 100,000 to 120,000 distinct CDR3 sequences, about 6.5% occurring once; the ten biggest clones make up roughly 24%. The input for sequencing was PBMCs, mostly from graft donor cells, taken 360 days after TCRalphabeta/CD19-depleted stem cell transplant. These receptors were taken from a male patient under 10 years old who had a stem cell transplant for acute lymphoblastic leukemia, so the T cells may come from the graft donor.

This clonotype was found a few times. The CDR3 sequence is CASSEGYQETQYF. CDR3 nucleotide sequence: TGTGCCAGCAGCGAAGGTTATCAAGAGACCCAGTACTTC. The genes are TRBV28 and TRBJ2-5; D unresolved. Trimming removed 6 bases from V and 2 bases from J, with 10 bases in between. Germline V CDR1 and CDR2: MDHEN, SYDVKM. The CDR3 covers 13 residues. Using reference TRBV28 and TRBJ2-5 for the parts outside the CDR3, the full variable domain is DVKVTQSSRYLVKRTGEKVFLECVQDMDHENMFWYRQDPGLGLRLIYFSYDVKMKEKGDIPEGYSVSREKKERFSLILESASTNQTSMYLCASSEGYQETQYFGPGTRLLVL.

V and J are TRBV4-2 and TRBJ2-7, with 7 bases aligning to TRBD2. Losses at the gene ends were 1 base for V and 3 bases for J; bases not matched to a gene: 9. This CDR3 contains 16 residues. CDR1 is LGHNA and CDR2 is YNFKEQ in the germline V gene. The CDR3 DNA reads TGTGCCAGCAGCCAAGGGGGAGGGAGGGCGTTCTACGAGCAGTACTTC. Residues: CASSQGGGRAFYEQYF.

In nucleotides, the CDR3 is TGCAGTGCTATCCCTTCGCGGGACCGCTACAATGAGCAGTTCTTC. It codes for CSAIPSRDRYNEQFF. The chain links TRBV20-1 to TRBJ2-1, with a tentative D call TRBD2 (6 bases). Germline-derived CDR1 and CDR2 are DFQATT and SNEGSKA (reference sequence). V lost 4 bases and J lost 3, with 16 bases in between. CDR3 size: 15 residues.

This clonotype was detected a few times. This chain joins TRBV5-1 and TRBJ1-2; the D is unclear. Germline assignment: CDR1 SGHRS and CDR2 YFSETQ. The CDR3 runs to 12 residues. The V end was cut by 1 base, the J end by 6 bases, with 7 bases between. The CDR3 spells CASSLLGDGYTF. Here the CDR3 DNA reads TGCGCCAGCAGCTTGTTGGGTGATGGCTACACCTTC.

This clonotype was counted ten times or more. This chain connects TRBV7-2 to TRBJ2-2; D not resolved. Trimming cost V 0 bases and J 6 bases, with 8 bases left between them. CDR1 and CDR2 (germline): SGHTA, FQGNSA. The CDR3 contains 14 residues. CDR3 sequence reads: CASSLATGSGELFF. The CDR3 DNA follows: TGTGCCAGCAGCTTAGCGACTGGTTCCGGGGAGCTGTTTTTT.

This clonotype was recorded at least ten times. V and J are TRBV6-5 and TRBJ2-7; TRBD1 agrees at 8 bases. Germline loops: CDR1 MNHEY, CDR2 SVGAGI. J was trimmed by 6 bases and V by 4 bases; bases with no gene match: 14. This CDR3 contains 16 residues. The CDR3 bases are TGTGCCAGCAGTTGGGCAACCGGGACAGGCTGGCCCGAGCAGTACTTC. Its protein is CASSWATGTGWPEQYF.

This clonotype was found many times. The chain joins TRBV10-3 to TRBJ2-7; D remains unclear. CDR1 ENHRY and CDR2 SYGVKD come from the germline V gene. Deletions cut 6 bases from V and 5 bases from J, with 14 bases between. CDR3 length equals 13 residues. The CDR3 DNA reads TGTGCCATCAGCTACGAATTGTCCGACGAGCAGTACTTC. Amino acid sequence: CAISYELSDEQYF.

This clonotype has ten or more counts. The chain joins TRBV28 to TRBJ2-7; D gene unclear. CDR3 length: 13 residues. Germline assignment: CDR1 MDHEN and CDR2 SYDVKM. V lost 2 bases to trimming and J lost 3 bases, with 8 bases between them. The CDR3 DNA is TGTGCCAGCAGTTTACAGACCCTCTACGAGCAGTACTTC. The encoded protein is CASSLQTLYEQYF. Full variable domain (outside the CDR3, taken from reference TRBV28 and TRBJ2-7): DVKVTQSSRYLVKRTGEKVFLECVQDMDHENMFWYRQDPGLGLRLIYFSYDVKMKEKGDIPEGYSVSREKKERFSLILESASTNQTSMYLCASSLQTLYEQYFGPGTRLTVT.

This clonotype has more than one count but fewer than ten. The V and J genes are TRBV9 and TRBJ2-3, with TRBD2 matching over 11 bases. This CDR3 spans 16 amino acids. Losses at the gene ends were 4 bases for V and 0 bases for J; bases not matched to a gene: 4. Germline lookup yields CDR1 SGDLS and CDR2 YYNGEE. In nucleotides, the CDR3 is TGTGCCAGCAGCCCCCGGACTAGCGGGAGCACAGATACGCAGTATTTT. It specifies CASSPRTSGSTDTQYF.

This clonotype was seen ten or more times. V and J are TRBV24-1 and TRBJ2-2, with TRBD1 matching 8 bases. Germline V gene lookup returns CDR1 KGHDR and CDR2 SFDVKD. The trim removed 1 base at V and 3 bases at J, leaving 3 bases unmatched. The CDR3 spans 16 residues. Written as DNA, the CDR3 is TGTGCCACCAGTGATTTACAGGGGGAAGACACCGGGGAGCTGTTTTTT. Amino acids: CATSDLQGEDTGELFF.

Here the CDR3 reads CASSNHADGFYGYTF. The CDR3 DNA sequence: TGTGCCAGCAGCAATCACGCGGACGGCTTCTATGGCTACACCTTC. V usage is TRBV6-2 or TRBV6-3 and J usage is TRBJ1-2; D gene ambiguous. The CDR3 is 15 residues long. The germline CDR1 and CDR2 sequences are MNHEY and SVGEGT. Trimming pared 6 bases from V and 4 bases from J, leaving 18 bases between.

This clonotype was observed many times. V is TRBV28 and J is TRBJ2-7; the D is unclear. Per the germline V gene, CDR1 is MDHEN and CDR2 is SYDVKM. The germline V and J ends were trimmed by 2 bases and 7 bases, with 15 bases remaining between them. CDR3 size: 14 residues. CDR3 nucleotides: TGTGCCAGCAGTTTAATTACTGAGGCTGAGGAGCAGTACTTC. It codes for CASSLITEAEEQYF. Full variable domain (missing parts from reference TRBV28 and TRBJ2-7): DVKVTQSSRYLVKRTGEKVFLECVQDMDHENMFWYRQDPGLGLRLIYFSYDVKMKEKGDIPEGYSVSREKKERFSLILESASTNQTSMYLCASSLITEAEEQYFGPGTRLTVT.

The table lists this clonotype with many counts. This chain joins TRBV5-1 and TRBJ2-1; D is unclear. The CDR3 is 15 amino acids. Germline assignment: CDR1 SGHRS and CDR2 YFSETQ. Trimming cost V 4 bases and J 3 bases, with 14 bases left between them. CDR3 sequence reads: CASSDIRTHYNEQFF. Here the CDR3 DNA reads TGCGCCAGCAGCGATATCCGGACCCACTACAATGAGCAGTTCTTC.

This clonotype came up many times. The chain joins TRBV12-3 or TRBV12-4 to TRBJ1-4; D is unresolved. The CDR3 is made up of 13 amino acids. The V end lost 6 bases, the J end lost 5 bases, and 10 bases lay between the germline ends. CDR3 DNA: TGTGCCAGCAGCCCCCCGAACAATGAAAAACTGTTTTTT. This translates into CASSPPNNEKLFF.

The CDR3 loop reads CASRAGGSNSPLHF. For the CDR3, the DNA is TGTGCCAGCAGGGCAGGGGGATCCAATTCACCCCTCCACTTT. V gene TRBV6-4 combines with J gene TRBJ1-6, with 7 nucleotides matching TRBD1. V lost 6 bases and J lost 7; bases outside the gene matches: 6. Germline V CDR1 and CDR2: MRHNA, SNTAGT. CDR3 length: 14 amino acids.

The V gene is TRBV20-1, the J gene TRBJ2-2; 8 bases align to TRBD1. Unmatched junction bases numbered 8, after V lost 6 bases and J lost 5 bases. This CDR3 contains 14 residues. Germline loops: CDR1 DFQATT, CDR2 SNEGSKA (reference sequence). The CDR3 sequence is CSARQGKGTGELFF. The CDR3 DNA follows: TGCAGTGCCCGACAGGGGAAAGGGACCGGGGAGCTGTTTTTT.

This clonotype was counted between two and nine times. The CDR3 protein is CASSRADRGREKLFF. The CDR3 DNA is TGCGCCAGCAGCCGAGCGGACAGGGGCCGAGAAAAACTGTTTTTT. The chain uses TRBV4-3 and TRBJ1-4; 9 bases align to TRBD1. CDR3 length equals 15 residues. Trimming took 4 bases from V and 8 from J; bases not matched to a gene: 8. Germline CDR1 is LGHNA and CDR2 is YSLEER.

This clonotype was detected only a few times. This chain connects TRBV24-1 to TRBJ2-6; D is uncertain. Germline values: CDR1 KGHDR, CDR2 SFDVKD. The V end was cut by 0 bases, the J end by 2 bases, with 7 bases between. This CDR3 comprises 16 residues. CDR3 nucleotides: TGTGCCACCAGTGATTTGGTTGGTCCTGGGGCCAACGTCCTGACTTTC. Translated: CATSDLVGPGANVLTF.